The rows below give T cell receptor beta chains drawn from one sample of a study of T cell changes during pregnancy in multiple sclerosis. This table comes from immunoSEQ multiplex PCR, and its TCRdb copy is limited to in-frame clones, with some not included. This sample yields over 25,000 clones, of which under 95% are seen a single time; approximately 6.2% belongs to the top ten. The specimen comprised CD8+ T cells from peripheral blood mononuclear cells, sampled before pregnancy. These receptors all come from a female donor with multiple sclerosis, enrolled in a pregnancy study. CDR3s include the opening cysteine and the closing phenylalanine or tryptophan. Each record gives: D gene, V gene, J gene, clone size, CDR3 DNA, CDR3 protein. D genes are given only for firm matches. The size of a clone is reported for some rows only, either as once, few or many, or as a class for expanded clones.

>TRBD2|TRBV7-6|TRBJ2-3|-
TGTGCCAGCAGCTTAGAGGTAGCGGGAGGGCGCACAGATACGCAGTATTTT
CASSLEVAGGRTDTQYF
>TRBD2|TRBV7-7|TRBJ2-1|-
TGTGCTAGCAGCTTAGGGCTAGCGGTCTACCCTGACCCAGACAATGAGCAGTTCTTC
CASSLGLAVYPDPDNEQFF
>-|TRBV4-3|TRBJ2-1|-
TGCGCCAGCAGCCAAGAAGAAGGGAGCGGGTACAATGAGCAGTTCTTC
CASSQEEGSGYNEQFF
>-|TRBV11-2|TRBJ2-7|-
TGTGCCAGCAGCTTAATAGAATACGAGCAGTACTTC
CASSLIEYEQYF
>-|TRBV4-3|TRBJ1-1|-
TGCGCCAGCAGCCAAACACGGTGGGGGGAAACTGAAGCTTTCTTT
CASSQTRWGETEAFF
>-|TRBV27|TRBJ1-5|-
TGTGCCAGCAGTAAGATGCGGGAAGGGGACAATCAGCCCCAGCATTTT
CASSKMREGDNQPQHF
>TRBD1|TRBV19|TRBJ1-2|-
TGTGCCAGTCGAAACCGGGACAGGGGGTTCGTCTATGGCTACACCTTC
CASRNRDRGFVYGYTF
>TRBD2|TRBV7-2|TRBJ2-7|-
TGTGCCAGCAGGCCAACTAGCGGGATCCCCTACGAGCAGTACTTC
CASRPTSGIPYEQYF
>TRBD1|TRBV13|TRBJ2-7|-
TGTGCCAGCAGCTCCGGACAGGGGACTTCCGAGCAGTACTTC
CASSSGQGTSEQYF
>TRBD1|TRBV6-1|TRBJ1-2|-
TGTGCCAGCAGTGAAGACGTAGGTAACAGGGGATACTATGGCTACACCTTC
CASSEDVGNRGYYGYTF
>-|TRBV5-6|TRBJ2-7|-
TGTGCCAGCAGCGCCCCGTGGGACATCACCTACGAGCAGTACTTC
CASSAPWDITYEQYF
>TRBD2|TRBV7-9|TRBJ2-1|-
TGTGCCAGCAGACTGGGACTAGGGGAGACAGATGAGCAGTTCTTC
CASRLGLGETDEQFF
>-|TRBV29-1|TRBJ1-1|-
TGCAGCGCTACACAGGGTGGGAACACTGAAGCTTTCTTT
CSATQGGNTEAFF
>-|TRBV7-3|TRBJ2-1|-
TGTGCCAGCAGCTTCGGGCTAGCGAGCTCCTACAATGAGCAGTTCTTC
CASSFGLASSYNEQFF
>-|TRBV30|TRBJ2-3|-
TGTGCCTGGAGCCACGAGGATATCCGAACAGATACGCAGTATTTT
CAWSHEDIRTDTQYF
>-|TRBV7-9|TRBJ1-1|medium-sized
TGTGCCAGCAGCTTCGTGGAGGCTGAAGCTTTCTTT
CASSFVEAEAFF
>-|TRBV12-2|TRBJ2-6|-
TGTGCAAGTCGCTTAGCTCTCCGGGACATTAGCTCTGGGGCCAACGTCCTGACTTTC
CASRLALRDISSGANVLTF